The TCR beta chain under discussion was sequenced for a study of technical replicates of blood from several donors. Assay used: immunoSEQ multiplex PCR; TCRdb lists only in-frame clones, some missing. Of more than 65,000 clones in the sample, 90% to 95% were seen once. There are a few counts of this clone. This CDR3 region has 16 residues. From germline, CDR1 is SGDLS and CDR2 YYNGEE. Trimming left V 3 bases short and J 0 bases short, with 15 bases between. The chain uses TRBV9 and TRBJ1-1; D unresolved. The sequenced sample was T cells isolated from PBMCs. The sequence was obtained from a human donor in good health. The CDR3 loop reads CASSAYTQSMNTEAFF. CDR3 DNA: TGTGCCAGCAGCGCCTACACACAGTCCATGAACACTGAAGCTTTCTTT.